This T cell receptor (beta chain) was identified in a study of shared clonotypes between healthy human individuals. The wider study: Three CD4 naive, three CD4 memory, two CD8 naive and one CD8 memory plate were used per donor. Study-wide results and limits: Against clonotypes common to all four donors, non-shared ones had lower generation probabilities.

Evenly divided among several immunoSEQ plates was the genomic DNA of each subset. Each PCR replicate from the sorted subsets contained about 200 ng DNA, which is 25,000 to 30,000 T cell genomes. Measured with immunoSEQ multiplex PCR; TCRdb has only the in-frame clones, and not every one. The data show under 850,000 clones, with nearly 95% seen just once and 20% to 30% held by the top ten. Positively selected for CCR7, the CD45RO-negative cells used as naive CD8 cells excluded terminally differentiated effector memory CD45RA+ cells. To note about this clone: What it binds is unknown.

The junction had 14 bases not matched to a gene; V was cut back by 6 bases and J by 6 bases. CDR1 is SGHNT, CDR2 YYREEE, per germline (reference sequence). CDR3 length: 15 amino acids. This sequence was found in a man aged 25 to 45 in good health. The chain combines TRBV5-4 with TRBJ1-1; 7 bases are a match to TRBD1. Material: naive CD8+ T cells sorted from blood. The CDR3 region is CASIPNDRVEAEAFF. CDR3 nucleotides: TGTGCCAGCATCCCCAACGACAGGGTTGAGGCTGAAGCTTTCTTT.